Presented here are 32 T cell receptor beta chains from one specimen sequenced in a study of blood T cell repertoires in COVID-19. Sequenced by immunoSEQ multiplex PCR; TCRdb stores in-frame clones only, minus some. The data hold over 75,000 clones, with 80% observed a single time. Sequencing used peripheral blood. These receptors all stem from a woman between 65 and 79 years old with acute or convalescent COVID-19.

This clone turned up a few times. V gene TRBV7-3 combines with J gene TRBJ2-3, with 9 nucleotides matching TRBD2. The CDR3 loop spans 14 amino acids. Germline V gene lookup returns CDR1 SGHTA and CDR2 FQGTGA. With V trimmed by 3 bases and J by 3 bases, 1 base remained unmatched. CDR3 loop: CASSLSGRTDTQYF. The CDR3 coding sequence is TGTGCCAGCAGCTTGAGCGGGAGGACAGATACGCAGTATTTT.

This chain connects TRBV11-2 to TRBJ1-4; D gene unclear. Germline V gene data show CDR1 as SGHAT and CDR2 as FQNNGV. The V end was cut by 1 base, the J end by 0 bases, with 9 bases between. The CDR3 extends over 16 amino acids. In nucleotides, the CDR3 is TGTGCCAGCAGCTTAGGGTCGCGCGCAACTAATGAAAAACTGTTTTTT. Protein sequence: CASSLGSRATNEKLFF.

The V call is TRBV28, the J call TRBJ2-3; D might be TRBD1 (6 bases). CDR1 and CDR2 (germline): MDHEN, SYDVKM. CDR3 length equals 12 residues. Trimming shortened V by 5 bases and J by 9 bases, and 12 bases separated the two germline ends. The CDR3 coding sequence is TGTGCCAGCAGTATCAGGGGTGGCACGCAGTATTTT. Protein product: CASSIRGGTQYF. Full variable domain (rest looked up from reference TRBV28 and TRBJ2-3): DVKVTQSSRYLVKRTGEKVFLECVQDMDHENMFWYRQDPGLGLRLIYFSYDVKMKEKGDIPEGYSVSREKKERFSLILESASTNQTSMYLCASSIRGGTQYFGPGTRLTVL.

J is TRBJ1-2 and V is TRBV2; 8 positions match TRBD1. The germline CDR1 and CDR2 sequences are SNHLY and FYNNEI. V lost 5 bases to trimming and J lost 7 bases; unmatched junction nucleotides: 3. The length of the CDR3 is 12 residues. CDR3 DNA sequence: TGTGCCAGCAGTCGAGACAGGGGTGGCTACACCTTC. Protein product: CASSRDRGGYTF.

The chain combines TRBV3-1 (or the pseudogene TRBV3-2) with TRBJ1-6, with 10 bases aligning to TRBD1. Germline V lookup: CDR1 LGHDT, CDR2 YNNKEL (reference sequence). Trimming removed 1 base from V and 7 bases from J; junction bases left unmatched: 4. The CDR3 sequence is 16 residues long. CDR3 residues: CASSQAGQGSNSPLHF. The CDR3 coding sequence is TGTGCCAGCAGCCAAGCGGGACAGGGGTCGAATTCACCCCTCCACTTT.

This chain links TRBV7-2 with TRBJ1-2, with 9 bases aligning to TRBD1. The CDR3 contains 16 residues. The germline gives CDR1 SGHTA, CDR2 FQGNSA. After removal of 5 bases from V and 4 bases from J, the junction contained 11 bases not matched to a gene. The CDR3 DNA sequence: TGTGCCAGCAGCAACACCGGGACAGGGAGGGTCTATGGCTACACCTTC. Its protein product is CASSNTGTGRVYGYTF.

The chain employs TRBV12-3 or TRBV12-4 and TRBJ2-7; 10 bases match TRBD1. J gave up 10 bases and V 1 base, and 4 bases lay outside the gene matches. This CDR3 spans 13 amino acids. CDR3 nucleotides: TGTGCCAGCAGTTTAGGACAGGGGGCTGAACAGTACTTC. This encodes CASSLGQGAEQYF.

The rearrangement uses TRBV4-1 and TRBJ2-7; D may be TRBD2 (6 bases). Germline CDR1 and CDR2: MGHRA and YSYEKL. CDR3 size: 18 residues. The germline V and J ends were trimmed by 1 base and 1 base, with 20 bases remaining between them. CDR3 residues: CASSQAPMGGERSYEQYF. The CDR3 bases are TGCGCCAGCAGCCAAGCCCCCATGGGGGGAGAAAGGTCCTACGAGCAGTACTTC.

This chain links TRBV5-1 with TRBJ1-1; D not certain. Looked up from germline, CDR1 is SGHRS and CDR2 is YFSETQ. The V end was cut by 6 bases, the J end by 7 bases, with 10 bases between. This CDR3 has 11 amino acids. In DNA form, the CDR3 reads TGCGCCAGCACCCTAGACGGTGAAGCTTTCTTT. This codes for CASTLDGEAFF.

The rearrangement joins TRBV3-1 (or the pseudogene TRBV3-2) to TRBJ1-1, with D possibly TRBD1 on 6 matching bases. Deletions cut 2 bases from V and 1 base from J, with 14 bases between. CDR3 length: 16 amino acids. Germline V gene sequence: CDR1 LGHDT, CDR2 YNNKEL (reference sequence). CDR3 amino acids: CASSQTTGSGNTEAFF. The DNA of the CDR3 is TGTGCCAGCAGCCAAACTACAGGGTCGGGGAACACTGAAGCTTTCTTT.

V gene TRBV10-3 combines with J gene TRBJ2-1; a possible D gene is TRBD1 (6 bases). Germline CDR1 ENHRY, CDR2 SYGVKD. This CDR3 is 14 amino acids long. V shed 10 bases and J shed 4 bases, with 17 bases lying between them. The CDR3 loop reads CATWDTSSYNEQFF. The CDR3 nucleotides are TGTGCCACCTGGGACACCTCCTCGTACAATGAGCAGTTCTTC.

This clone was seen a few times. The chain is built from TRBV10-3 and TRBJ1-5, with D possibly being TRBD1 (5 bases). Germline V gives CDR1 ENHRY, CDR2 SYGVKD. Trimming cost V 10 bases and J 0 bases, with 10 bases left between them. The CDR3 extends over 13 amino acids. The DNA of the CDR3 is TGTGCCACACAGGATCTTAGCAATCAGCCCCAGCATTTT. It is translated as CATQDLSNQPQHF.

V and J are TRBV28 and TRBJ1-1; D gene ambiguous. The CDR3 covers 14 residues. V was cut by 3 bases and J by 1 base, with 9 bases left in between. CDR1 is MDHEN, CDR2 SYDVKM, per germline. CDR3 sequence: CASSLWEGNTEAFF. CDR3 nucleotides: TGTGCCAGCAGTTTGTGGGAGGGGAACACTGAAGCTTTCTTT.

The gene calls are TRBV29-1 and TRBJ2-7; a possible D gene is TRBD2 (6 bases). Trimming left V 7 bases short and J 3 bases short, with 13 bases between. The CDR3 totals 12 residues. Germline CDR1 SQVTM, CDR2 ANQGSEA. The CDR3 here is CSAASGVYEQYF. Here the CDR3 DNA reads TGCAGCGCCGCGTCGGGGGTCTACGAGCAGTACTTC.

The gene calls are TRBV27 and TRBJ2-5, with a tentative D call TRBD2 (5 bases). This CDR3 region has 15 residues. V lost 5 bases to trimming and J lost 3 bases, with 16 bases between them. The germline V gene encodes CDR1 MNHEY and CDR2 SMNVEV (reference sequence). Here the CDR3 reads CASSPGYGPKETQYF. CDR3 nucleotide sequence: TGTGCCAGCAGTCCGGGATACGGGCCTAAAGAGACCCAGTACTTC.

A few counts support this clone. The chain has TRBV30 and TRBJ2-2; no reliable D call. CDR1 is GTSNPN and CDR2 is SVGIG in the germline V gene (reference sequence). The V and J ends lost 0 bases and 2 bases respectively, with 7 bases between them. CDR3 length: 14 residues. CDR3 sequence (DNA): TGTGCCTGGAGTGTAACCAGAAACACCGGGGAGCTGTTTTTT. Translated: CAWSVTRNTGELFF.

The genes are TRBV5-4 and TRBJ2-5; tentatively, D is TRBD1 (6 bases). V lost 2 bases and J 4 bases, leaving 9 bases between the germline ends. Germline assignment: CDR1 SGHNT and CDR2 YYREEE (reference sequence). The CDR3 runs 13 residues. In DNA form, the CDR3 reads TGTGCCAGCAGCTTTCAGGGGCGAGAGACCCAGTACTTC. Residues: CASSFQGRETQYF.

CDR3 protein: CASRAGPGDTGELFF. DNA for the CDR3: TGCGCCAGCAGGGCAGGGCCGGGGGACACCGGGGAGCTGTTTTTT. V usage is TRBV5-1 and J usage is TRBJ2-2; tentative D call: TRBD2 (6 bases). CDR3 size: 15 residues. From germline, CDR1 is SGHRS and CDR2 YFSETQ. Trimming took 5 bases from V and 3 from J, leaving 14 bases between them. The complete variable domain, with remaining parts taken from reference TRBV5-1 and TRBJ2-2, reads KAGVTQTPRYLIKTRGQQVTLSCSPISGHRSVSWYQQTPGQGLQFLFEYFSETQRNKGNFPGRFSGRQFSNSRSEMNVSTLELGDSALYLCASRAGPGDTGELFFGEGSRLTVL.

The table lists this clone with a few counts. At the DNA level, this CDR3 is encoded by other sequences in the same sample as well. This chain connects TRBV30 to TRBJ1-5; maybe TRBD1 (5 bases). V was trimmed by 0 bases and J by 5 bases, leaving 8 bases between them. The CDR3 loop spans 13 amino acids. Germline V gene lookup returns CDR1 GTSNPN and CDR2 SVGIG (reference sequence). The CDR3 loop is CAWSVQGDQPQHF. DNA for the CDR3: TGTGCCTGGAGTGTACAAGGGGATCAGCCCCAGCATTTT.

This clone was found a few times. The rearrangement links TRBV18 to TRBJ2-1, with 11 nucleotides matching TRBD2. The V gene's germline CDR1 is KGHSH and CDR2 LQKENI. The trim removed 2 bases at V and 8 bases at J, leaving 5 bases unmatched. This CDR3 is 15 amino acids long. The CDR3 sequence: CASSPLAGGPDEQFF. Written as DNA, the CDR3 is TGTGCCAGCTCACCATTAGCGGGAGGGCCCGATGAGCAGTTCTTC.

The chain combines TRBV30 with TRBJ1-2; the match to TRBD1 covers 7 bases. The junction had 12 bases not matched to a gene; V was cut back by 4 bases and J by 4 bases. The CDR3 has 15 residues. Per germline, CDR1 GTSNPN and CDR2 SVGIG (reference sequence). This chain's CDR3 is CAWTAQTGTIYGYTF. Here the CDR3 DNA reads TGTGCCTGGACAGCCCAGACAGGGACGATCTATGGCTACACCTTC. Full variable domain (rest looked up from reference TRBV30 and TRBJ1-2): SQTIHQWPATLVQPVGSPLSLECTVEGTSNPNLYWYRQAAGRGLQLLFYSVGIGQISSEVPQNLSASRPQDRQFILSSKKLLLSDSGFYLCAWTAQTGTIYGYTFGSGTRLTVV.

The chain uses TRBV7-2 and TRBJ1-4, with TRBD1 matching over 8 bases. J was trimmed by 0 bases and V by 5 bases; bases with no gene match: 11. CDR1 and CDR2 (germline): SGHTA, FQGNSA. The length of the CDR3 is 18 residues. The CDR3 spells CASSPTGTGSTTNEKLFF. CDR3 coding DNA: TGTGCCAGCAGCCCAACCGGGACAGGCTCTACAACTAATGAAAAACTGTTTTTT.

This clone was seen repeatedly, ten times or more. The chain carries TRBV6-5 and TRBJ2-7; D unclear. V was clipped by 6 bases and J by 7 bases, with 13 bases between them. The CDR3 is 12 amino acids. The germline gives CDR1 MNHEY, CDR2 SVGAGI. The CDR3 coding sequence is TGTGCCAGCAGAGCGACGTATGGGGAGCAGTACTTC. The encoded protein is CASRATYGEQYF.

This clone came up once. The rearrangement links TRBV24-1 to TRBJ2-3, with 8 bases aligning to TRBD2. Germline assignment: CDR1 KGHDR and CDR2 SFDVKD. V shed 3 bases, J shed 5 bases, and the junction held 9 bases outside the gene matches. This CDR3 contains 16 residues. The DNA for the CDR3 is TGTGCCACCAGTGATCGACCGGGACTAGGGATAGATACGCAGTATTTT. Its translation: CATSDRPGLGIDTQYF.

The chain has TRBV28 and TRBJ1-1, with 11 bases aligning to TRBD1. CDR3 length: 20 amino acids. CDR1 is MDHEN and CDR2 is SYDVKM in the germline V gene. Trimming took 5 bases from V and 1 from J; bases not matched to a gene: 18. The CDR3 DNA is TGTGCCAGCAGTCAAGGGACAGGGGGAAATAGCGGACCGAAGAACACTGAAGCTTTCTTT. This sequence encodes CASSQGTGGNSGPKNTEAFF.

This chain uses TRBV27 with TRBJ1-4; the D gene is possibly TRBD1 (5 bases). CDR3 length: 14 amino acids. Per germline, CDR1 MNHEY and CDR2 SMNVEV (reference sequence). Trimming took 6 bases from V and 3 from J, leaving 11 bases between them. The CDR3 spells CASRLAGPNEKLFF. The CDR3 region has the DNA TGTGCCAGCAGACTCGCAGGGCCTAATGAAAAACTGTTTTTT.

The gene calls are TRBV27 and TRBJ1-5, with a weak D call TRBD1 (6 bases). The CDR3 totals 14 residues. V gave up 4 bases and J gave up 7 bases, with 14 bases separating them. Germline V gives CDR1 MNHEY, CDR2 SMNVEV (reference sequence). The CDR3 DNA reads TGTGCCAGCAGTTCCCTTGGTGGGGGCCAGCCCCAGCATTTT. It codes for CASSSLGGGQPQHF.

This clone has a handful of counts. The chain links TRBV5-4 to TRBJ1-6, with D possibly being TRBD1 (5 bases). The germline V gene encodes CDR1 SGHNT and CDR2 YYREEE (reference sequence). CDR3 length equals 17 residues. V dropped 9 bases and J dropped 0 bases, with 19 bases sitting between them. As DNA, the CDR3 is TGTGCCACCAACCCGGGGGGTACTAGCTCCTATAATTCACCCCTCCACTTT. Translation: CATNPGGTSSYNSPLHF.

This clone was counted a few times. This chain joins TRBV24-1 and TRBJ2-1, with 12 nucleotides matching TRBD2. Germline CDR1 and CDR2: KGHDR and SFDVKD. J gave up 6 bases and V 3 bases, and 5 bases lay outside the gene matches. There are 16 residues in the CDR3. CDR3 coding DNA: TGTGCCACCAGTGATCTAGCGGGGGGGCCTTCCAATGAGCAGTTCTTC. It encodes CATSDLAGGPSNEQFF.

To note about this clone: Additional DNA sequences in this sample encode the identical CDR3. The chain combines TRBV5-1 with TRBJ1-3; D ambiguous. V was clipped by 0 bases and J by 1 base, with 8 bases between them. The length of the CDR3 is 15 residues. CDR1 SGHRS and CDR2 YFSETQ come from the germline V gene. CDR3 nucleotide sequence: TGCGCCAGCAGCTTGGGGCGGTCATCTGGAAACACCATATATTTT. Amino acid sequence: CASSLGRSSGNTIYF.

V usage is TRBV5-4 and J usage is TRBJ2-3, with 13 bases identical to TRBD2. Germline values: CDR1 SGHNT, CDR2 YYREEE (reference sequence). Unmatched junction bases numbered 7, after V lost 3 bases and J lost 3 bases. This CDR3 is built from 17 residues. CDR3 loop: CASSSRTSGRMTDTQYF. CDR3 bases: TGTGCCAGCAGCTCGAGGACTAGCGGGAGAATGACAGATACGCAGTATTTT.

This clone has just a few counts. This rearrangement joins TRBV9 to TRBJ1-1; 12 nucleotides line up with TRBD1. This CDR3 region has 15 residues. Germline assignment: CDR1 SGDLS and CDR2 YYNGEE. J gave up 10 bases and V 4 bases, and 11 bases lay outside the gene matches. CDR3: CASSPGTGGDWLAFF. The CDR3 DNA follows: TGTGCCAGCAGCCCCGGGACAGGGGGCGATTGGTTAGCTTTCTTT.